The source of this TCR beta chain is a study of response to subunit inactivated influenza vaccine. General observations from the study: Authors proposed each seasonal influenza vaccination draws in few new T cells.

Germline assignment: CDR1 SGHAT and CDR2 FQNNGV. Trimming took 1 base from V and 5 from J, leaving 24 bases between them. The length of the CDR3 is 20 residues. TCRdb used MiXCR to reprocess the RT-PCR reads, holding one entry per CDR3 protein. The data hold 150,000 to 200,000 distinct CDR3 sequences, with 7.5% to 10% observed a single time. Only a few counts were recorded for this clonotype. What it recognizes is unknown. The material sequenced was non-naive T cells sorted from PBMCs, taken on the day of vaccination. This TCR derives from a man aged 50 to 59 who received an inactivated influenza vaccine. V usage is TRBV11-2 and J usage is TRBJ2-6; a weak D match, TRBD1 (6 bases). The CDR3 nucleotides are TGTGCCAGCAGCTTAGGGTTCCTGGACAGAAAAACCTCCTGGGCCAACGTCCTGACTTTC. The encoded protein is CASSLGFLDRKTSWANVLTF.